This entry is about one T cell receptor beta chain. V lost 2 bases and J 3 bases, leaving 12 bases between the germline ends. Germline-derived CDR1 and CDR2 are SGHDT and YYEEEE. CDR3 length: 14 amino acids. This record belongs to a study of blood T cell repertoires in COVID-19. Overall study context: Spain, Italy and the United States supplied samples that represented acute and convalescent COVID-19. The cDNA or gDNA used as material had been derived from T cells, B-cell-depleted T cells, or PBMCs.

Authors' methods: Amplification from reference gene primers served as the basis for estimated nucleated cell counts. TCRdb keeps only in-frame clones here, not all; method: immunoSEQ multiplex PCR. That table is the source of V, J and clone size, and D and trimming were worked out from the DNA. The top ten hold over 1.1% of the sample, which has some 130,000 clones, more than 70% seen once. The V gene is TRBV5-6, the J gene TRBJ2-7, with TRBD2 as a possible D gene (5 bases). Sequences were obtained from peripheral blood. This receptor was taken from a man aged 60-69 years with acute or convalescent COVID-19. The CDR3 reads CASSFPGSSYEQYF. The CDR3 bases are TGTGCCAGCAGCTTTCCGGGGAGTAGCTACGAGCAGTACTTC. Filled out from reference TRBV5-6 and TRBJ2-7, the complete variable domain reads DAGVTQSPTHLIKTRGQQVTLRCSPKSGHDTVSWYQQALGQGPQFIFQYYEEEERQRGNFPDRFSGHQFPNYSSELNVNALLLGDSALYLCASSFPGSSYEQYFGPGTRLTVT.